Shown below are 4 T cell receptor beta chains from a single sample sequenced in a study of monozygotic twins with inflammatory bowel disease. TCRdb reprocessed the 5' RACE reads, keeping one entry per CDR3 protein, no DNA. This sample's table reports 110,000 to 150,000 distinct CDR3 sequences. Sequencing used blood. These TCRs come from a human donor with ulcerative colitis or Crohn's disease, or a healthy co-twin of an affected twin (not recorded which).

This sequence joins TRBV30 and TRBJ1-5; checking the TCRdb D call of TRBD1 is not possible without DNA. The germline V gene encodes CDR1 GTSNPN and CDR2 SVGIG (reference sequence). The CDR3 covers 14 residues. This chain's CDR3 is CAWRGAGGNQPQHF.

The V call is TRBV18, the J call TRBJ1-5; the D call from TCRdb, TRBD1, cannot be confirmed without DNA. The CDR3 consists of 15 residues. The V gene's germline CDR1 is KGHSH and CDR2 LQKENI. Here the CDR3 reads CASSPRRDSNQPQHF.

The rearrangement links TRBV5-1 to TRBJ2-1. Germline V gives CDR1 SGHRS, CDR2 YFSETQ. This CDR3 is built from 15 residues. The CDR3 is CASSLEGSSYNEQFF.

The genes are TRBV30 and TRBJ1-3. The germline gives CDR1 GTSNPN, CDR2 SVGIG (reference sequence). This CDR3 comprises 11 residues. This CDR3 reads CAWRSGNTIYF. The full variable domain, completed using reference TRBV30 and TRBJ1-3, is SQTIHQWPATLVQPVGSPLSLECTVEGTSNPNLYWYRQAAGRGLQLLFYSVGIGQISSEVPQNLSASRPQDRQFILSSKKLLLSDSGFYLCAWRSGNTIYFGEGSWLTVV.